This TCR beta chain was sequenced in a study of metastatic and nonmetastatic thyroid tumors. Each patient came to thyroid surgery without any prior treatment (of any kind). TCRdb reanalyzed the PCR reads via MiXCR. The data contain over 45,000 clones, approximately 20% of them seen just once; the ten biggest clones take up about 3.8%. This clone was counted at least ten times. Germline CDR1 reads SGDLS; CDR2 reads YYNGEE. The CDR3 is made up of 14 amino acids. The V end lost 4 bases, the J end lost 0 bases, and 11 bases lay between the germline ends. This clonotype was sampled from a male donor with papillary thyroid cancer or a benign thyroid nodule (not recorded which). Some clones in this sample may be carry-over from other donors' samples. Sequencing was carried out using blood. The genes are TRBV9 and TRBJ2-7; no reliable D call. CDR3 DNA: TGTGCCAGCAGCCCCCGACACGGCTCCTACGAGCAGTACTTC. This encodes CASSPRHGSYEQYF.